One TCR beta chain is described in this entry. Its cognate antigen has yet to be identified. No much larger clone is present one base from it, and per-base qualities are unavailable. Taken from the germline V gene, the CDR1 and CDR2 loops are ENHRY and SYGVKD. Germline trimming: 5 bases from V, 4 bases from J; junction bases outside gene matches: 4. The CDR3 runs 14 amino acids, cysteine and phenylalanine included. CDR3 DNA only is kept here, 42 bases in frame from base 1. This entry comes from a study of graft-versus-host responses after intestinal transplantation (dated by TCRdb to the early 2020s). Study-wide context: The transplants that recipients got were multivisceral, liver-intestinal, or isolated intestinal. Every recipient was given anti-thymocyte globulin induction, then maintenance tacrolimus and steroids for about 3 years. After intestinal transplantation, graft-versus-host and host-versus-graft alloreactive T cell clones were followed in the graft, circulation and bone marrow using bulk TCR-beta CDR3 sequencing. Alloreactive clones were identified by sequencing pre-transplant mixed lymphocyte reaction products and comparing them with unstimulated pre-transplant donor and recipient T cells. Of the approximately 24 intestinal transplant recipients enrolled in the cohort, one of whom was a retransplant, a few patients without pretransplant specimens were excluded. A peak of at least 4% donor T cells among recipient peripheral blood mononuclear cells was the definition used for donor T cell macrochimerism. Samples from a few later patients were sequenced in-house on an Illumina MiSeq with MiXCR processing rather than by the commercial service. Findings and caveats that apply to the study as a whole: In patients with donor T cell macrochimerism, the allografts had high GvH to HvG T cell clonal ratios. GvH clones turned up in recipient bone marrow, with some appearing earlier in ileal mucosa or blood, a pattern consistent with an intestinal mucosal origin. The relatively low number and heterogeneity of intestinal transplant patients limited the conclusions. Early after transplant, declines in HvG clones were associated with peak levels of circulating GvH clones.

The library relied on the immunoSEQ multiplex PCR assay. For most patients, genomic DNA was isolated with the Qiagen DNeasy Blood and Tissue Kit and sent frozen to Adaptive Biotechnologies for TCR sequencing. Adaptive Biotechnologies carried out high-throughput TCR-beta CDR3 sequencing of genomic DNA for most patients. The study's own analysis went as follows. Adaptive's ImmunoSEQ software supplied the TCR sequencing data for 18 patients, while MiXCR and VDJtools were used to process a few other patients. CD4 versus CD8 sorting errors were corrected by removing sequences found in both subsets at a frequency ratio below 5:1. CDR3 nucleotide sequences shared by donor and recipient were removed because the origin of these sequences could not be assigned. To count as alloreactive, a clone needed at least 2-fold expansion over unstimulated cells and a minimum CFSE-low frequency of 0.002% (template counts) or 0.001% (read counts). Clones detected in sequenced pre-transplant spleen, lymph node, or MLR CFSE-low populations of the donor or recipient were defined as mappable. The cumulative frequency of alloreactive clones was calculated as a percentage of all sequences, weighted by copy number. TCRdb stores this immuneACCESS table with in-frame sequences only. Part of the clones is absent; in the studies checked, under half of the shortfall reflects unresolved V genes, and no reason is known for the rest. Clonal size and the V and J genes are those of that table, whereas D and trimming came from the DNA. The sample table records over 55,000 clones; 84% of these occur just once. The ten biggest clones cover 0.39% of the sample.

The sample's time point label, in plain terms: cells obtained before transplantation from donor or recipient. CD3+CD4+ and CD3+CD8+ populations were FACS-sorted from unstimulated pre-transplant donor and recipient cells taken from spleen or lymph nodes. Sequencing was performed on unstimulated CD4+ T cells sorted from spleen or lymph node cells, taken before transplant. The source of this sequence is a human donor who was the organ donor for an intestinal transplant. Recombination connected TRBV10-3 to TRBJ2-3; 9 middle bases align to TRBD2. The CDR3 in this case is CAISYRGGADTQYF. The DNA sequence is as follows: TGTGCCATCAGTTATCGCGGGGGGGCAGATACGCAGTATTTT.